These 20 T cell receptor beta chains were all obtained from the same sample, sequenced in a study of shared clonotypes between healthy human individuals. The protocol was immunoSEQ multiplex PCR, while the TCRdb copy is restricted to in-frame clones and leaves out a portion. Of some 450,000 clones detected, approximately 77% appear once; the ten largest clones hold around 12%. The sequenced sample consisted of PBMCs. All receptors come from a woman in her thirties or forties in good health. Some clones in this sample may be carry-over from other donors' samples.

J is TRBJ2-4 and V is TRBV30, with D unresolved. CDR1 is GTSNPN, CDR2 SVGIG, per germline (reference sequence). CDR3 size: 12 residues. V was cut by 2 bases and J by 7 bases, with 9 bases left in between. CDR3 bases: TGTGCCTGGAGTATAGAGATCAACATTCAGTACTTC. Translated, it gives CAWSIEINIQYF.

The chain's CDR3 is CASKTGPGVWTEAFF. The CDR3 bases are TGTGCCAGCAAGACAGGCCCTGGGGTGTGGACTGAAGCTTTCTTT. V is TRBV28 and J is TRBJ1-1; D perhaps matches TRBD1 (6 bases). CDR3 length: 15 residues. CDR1 is MDHEN and CDR2 is SYDVKM in the germline V gene. The V end was cut by 7 bases, the J end by 5 bases, with 20 bases between.

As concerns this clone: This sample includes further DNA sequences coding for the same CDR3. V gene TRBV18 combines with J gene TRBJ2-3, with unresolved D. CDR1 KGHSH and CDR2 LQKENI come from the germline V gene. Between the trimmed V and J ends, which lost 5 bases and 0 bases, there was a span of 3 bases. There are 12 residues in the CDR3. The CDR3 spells CASSSSTDTQYF. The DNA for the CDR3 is TGTGCCAGCTCATCGAGCACAGATACGCAGTATTTT.

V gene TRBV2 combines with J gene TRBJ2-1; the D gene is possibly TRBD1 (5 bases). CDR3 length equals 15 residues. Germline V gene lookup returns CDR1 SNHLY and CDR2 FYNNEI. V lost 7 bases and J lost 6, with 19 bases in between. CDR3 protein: CASIDETDYSNEQFF. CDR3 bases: TGTGCCAGCATCGATGAGACAGATTACAGCAATGAGCAGTTCTTC. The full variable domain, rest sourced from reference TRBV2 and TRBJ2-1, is EPEVTQTPSHQVTQMGQEVILRCVPISNHLYFYWYRQILGQKVEFLVSFYNNEISEKSEIFDDQFSVERPDGSNFTLKIRSTKLEDSAMYFCASIDETDYSNEQFFGPGTRLTVL.

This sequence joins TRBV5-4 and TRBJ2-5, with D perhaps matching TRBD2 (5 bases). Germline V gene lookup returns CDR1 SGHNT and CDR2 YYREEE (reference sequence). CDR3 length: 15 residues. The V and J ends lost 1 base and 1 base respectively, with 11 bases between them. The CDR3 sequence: CASSLWEKSQETQYF. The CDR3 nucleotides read TGTGCCAGCAGCTTGTGGGAGAAAAGCCAAGAGACCCAGTACTTC.

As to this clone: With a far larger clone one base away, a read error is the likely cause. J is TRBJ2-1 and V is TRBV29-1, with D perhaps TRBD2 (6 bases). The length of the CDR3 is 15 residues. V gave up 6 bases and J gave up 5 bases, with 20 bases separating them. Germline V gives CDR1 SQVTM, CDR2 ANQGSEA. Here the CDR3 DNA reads TGCAGCGTGGCCGCTAACGGGAGTTCCCACAATGAGCAGTTCTTC. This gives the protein CSVAANGSSHNEQFF.

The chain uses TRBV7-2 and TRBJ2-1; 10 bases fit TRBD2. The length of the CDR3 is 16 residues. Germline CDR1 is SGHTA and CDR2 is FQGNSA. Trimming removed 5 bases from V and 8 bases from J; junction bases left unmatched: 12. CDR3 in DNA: TGTGCCAGCAGCCCCGGCCTAGCGGGGGAAGGAGATGAGCAGTTCTTC. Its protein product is CASSPGLAGEGDEQFF.

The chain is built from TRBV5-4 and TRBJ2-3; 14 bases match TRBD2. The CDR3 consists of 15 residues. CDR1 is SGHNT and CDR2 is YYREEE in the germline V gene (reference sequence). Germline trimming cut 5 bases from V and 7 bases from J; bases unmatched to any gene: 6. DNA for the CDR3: TGTGCCAGCAGATCCGGGACTAGCGGGAGTTATACGCAGTATTTT. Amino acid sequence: CASRSGTSGSYTQYF.

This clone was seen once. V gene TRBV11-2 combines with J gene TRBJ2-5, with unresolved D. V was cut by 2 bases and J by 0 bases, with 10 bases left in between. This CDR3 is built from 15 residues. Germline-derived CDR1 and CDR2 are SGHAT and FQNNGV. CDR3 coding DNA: TGTGCCAGCAGCTTAACTGGGTTCGACCAAGAGACCCAGTACTTC. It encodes CASSLTGFDQETQYF.

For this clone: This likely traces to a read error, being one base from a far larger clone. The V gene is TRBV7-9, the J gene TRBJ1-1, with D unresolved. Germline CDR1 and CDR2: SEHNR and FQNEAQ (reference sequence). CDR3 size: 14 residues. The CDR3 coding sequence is TGTGCCGGCAGCTTAGCGGGCAGCCACACTGAAGCTTTCTTT. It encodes CAGSLAGSHTEAFF.

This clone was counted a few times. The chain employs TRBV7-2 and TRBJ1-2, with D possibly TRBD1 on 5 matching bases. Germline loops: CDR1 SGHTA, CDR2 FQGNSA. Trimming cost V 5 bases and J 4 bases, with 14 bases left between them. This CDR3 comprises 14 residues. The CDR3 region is CASSLGAGPYGYTF. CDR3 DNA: TGTGCCAGCAGCCTGGGCGCAGGGCCCTATGGCTACACCTTC.

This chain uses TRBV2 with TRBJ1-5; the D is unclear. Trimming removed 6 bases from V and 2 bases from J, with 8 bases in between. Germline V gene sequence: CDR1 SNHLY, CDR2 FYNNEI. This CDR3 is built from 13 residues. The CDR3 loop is CASSALRNQPQHF. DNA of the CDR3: TGTGCCAGCAGCGCCCTCCGCAATCAGCCCCAGCATTTT. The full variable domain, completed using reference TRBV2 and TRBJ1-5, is EPEVTQTPSHQVTQMGQEVILRCVPISNHLYFYWYRQILGQKVEFLVSFYNNEISEKSEIFDDQFSVERPDGSNFTLKIRSTKLEDSAMYFCASSALRNQPQHFGDGTRLSIL.

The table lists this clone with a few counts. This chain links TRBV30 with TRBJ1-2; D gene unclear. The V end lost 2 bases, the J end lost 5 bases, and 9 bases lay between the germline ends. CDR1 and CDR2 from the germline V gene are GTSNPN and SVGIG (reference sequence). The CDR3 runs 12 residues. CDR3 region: CAWSSWAYGYTF. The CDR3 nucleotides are TGTGCCTGGAGTAGTTGGGCATATGGCTACACCTTC.

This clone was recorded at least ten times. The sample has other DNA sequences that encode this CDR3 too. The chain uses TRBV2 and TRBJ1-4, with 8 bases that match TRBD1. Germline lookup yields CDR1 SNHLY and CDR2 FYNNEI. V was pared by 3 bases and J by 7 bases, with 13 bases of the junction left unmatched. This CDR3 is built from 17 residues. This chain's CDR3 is CASSDAAGGIVGEKLFF. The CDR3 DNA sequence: TGTGCCAGCAGTGACGCGGCAGGGGGCATAGTGGGTGAAAAACTGTTTTTT. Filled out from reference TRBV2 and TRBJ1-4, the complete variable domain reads EPEVTQTPSHQVTQMGQEVILRCVPISNHLYFYWYRQILGQKVEFLVSFYNNEISEKSEIFDDQFSVERPDGSNFTLKIRSTKLEDSAMYFCASSDAAGGIVGEKLFFGSGTQLSVL.

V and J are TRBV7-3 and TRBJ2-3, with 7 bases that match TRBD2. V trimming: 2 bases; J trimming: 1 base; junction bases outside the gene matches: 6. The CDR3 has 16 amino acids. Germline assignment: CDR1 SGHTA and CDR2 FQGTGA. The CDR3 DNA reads TGTGCCAGCAGCTTAGGCGGGAGTGAGGGCACAGATACGCAGTATTTT. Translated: CASSLGGSEGTDTQYF.

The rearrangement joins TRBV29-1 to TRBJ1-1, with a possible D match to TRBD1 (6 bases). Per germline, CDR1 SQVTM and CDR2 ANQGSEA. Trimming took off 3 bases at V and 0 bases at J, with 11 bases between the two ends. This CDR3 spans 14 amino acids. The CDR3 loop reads CSVDRGGMNTEAFF. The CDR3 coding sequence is TGCAGCGTTGATCGGGGGGGCATGAACACTGAAGCTTTCTTT.

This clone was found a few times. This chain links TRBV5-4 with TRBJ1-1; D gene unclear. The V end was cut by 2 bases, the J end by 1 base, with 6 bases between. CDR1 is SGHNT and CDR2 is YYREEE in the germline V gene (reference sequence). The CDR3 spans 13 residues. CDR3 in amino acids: CASSFERNTEAFF. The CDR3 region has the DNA TGTGCCAGCAGCTTTGAGAGGAACACTGAAGCTTTCTTT.

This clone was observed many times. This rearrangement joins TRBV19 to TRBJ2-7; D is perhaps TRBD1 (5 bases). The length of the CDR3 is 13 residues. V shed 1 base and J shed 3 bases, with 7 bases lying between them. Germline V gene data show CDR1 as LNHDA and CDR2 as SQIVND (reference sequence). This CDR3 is CASSIGGGYEQYF. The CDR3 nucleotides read TGTGCCAGTAGTATAGGGGGCGGCTACGAGCAGTACTTC.

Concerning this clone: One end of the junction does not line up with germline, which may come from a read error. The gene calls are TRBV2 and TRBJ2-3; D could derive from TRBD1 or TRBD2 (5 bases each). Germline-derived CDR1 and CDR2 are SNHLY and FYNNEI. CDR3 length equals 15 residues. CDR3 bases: TGTGCCCGCAGTGACCAGGGTAGCCGAGGGGATACGCAGTATTTT. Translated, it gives CARSDQGSRGDTQYF.

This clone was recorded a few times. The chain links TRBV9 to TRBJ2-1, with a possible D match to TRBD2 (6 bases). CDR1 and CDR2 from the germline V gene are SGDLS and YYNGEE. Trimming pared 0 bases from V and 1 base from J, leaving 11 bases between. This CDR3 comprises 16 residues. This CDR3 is CASSVGLGTSYNEQFF. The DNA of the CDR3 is TGTGCCAGCAGCGTAGGGCTAGGGACTTCCTACAATGAGCAGTTCTTC.